This entry lists 16 T cell receptor beta chains sequenced from one sample in a study of long-term antiretroviral therapy in people with HIV. Running of the v3.0 immunoSEQ assay took place at survey level. Assay used: immunoSEQ multiplex PCR; TCRdb lists only in-frame clones, some missing. This sample has fewer than 30,000 clones, with 65% to 85% found just once. This material consisted of unsorted PBMCs, taken 3 years after starting antiretroviral therapy. All receptors derive from a man aged 35-49 years with HIV.

V is TRBV27 and J is TRBJ2-5; D possibly corresponds to TRBD1 (5 bases). The V end was cut by 2 bases, the J end by 4 bases, with 11 bases between. The V gene's germline CDR1 is MNHEY and CDR2 SMNVEV (reference sequence). The CDR3 sequence is 14 residues long. The CDR3 DNA reads TGTGCCAGCAGTTTACAGGGTTCTCGAGAGACCCAGTACTTC. This codes for CASSLQGSRETQYF.

CDR3 residues: CAISEEVDTQYF. The CDR3 nucleotides read TGTGCCATCAGTGAGGAAGTAGATACGCAGTATTTT. This chain connects TRBV10-3 to TRBJ2-3; no reliable D call. The CDR3 runs 12 residues. The V gene lost 2 bases and the J gene lost 5 bases, with 5 bases spanning the gap. Germline CDR1 and CDR2: ENHRY and SYGVKD.

This sequence joins TRBV7-3 and TRBJ2-5; D could derive from TRBD1 or TRBD2 (5 bases each). V lost 5 bases to trimming and J lost 5 bases, with 15 bases between them. The CDR3 length is 14 residues. Germline CDR1 reads SGHTA; CDR2 reads FQGTGA. CDR3 sequence reads: CASSEGSTGETQYF. The CDR3 coding sequence is TGTGCCAGCAGCGAGGGGTCTACCGGGGAGACCCAGTACTTC.

The rearrangement uses TRBV7-9 and TRBJ1-2; possible D gene TRBD1, 5 bases. CDR1 SEHNR and CDR2 FQNEAQ come from the germline V gene (reference sequence). V lost 5 bases, J lost 4 bases, and 20 bases lay in between. This CDR3 is built from 16 residues. CDR3 region: CASSPSTGLGGYGYTF. The DNA of the CDR3 is TGTGCCAGCAGCCCTAGCACGGGGCTTGGGGGCTATGGCTACACCTTC.

This chain joins TRBV19 and TRBJ1-2, with D possibly TRBD1 on 6 matching bases. The V end was cut by 3 bases, the J end by 3 bases, with 11 bases between. Germline CDR1 LNHDA, CDR2 SQIVND (reference sequence). The CDR3 extends over 14 amino acids. The CDR3 nucleotides are TGTGCCAGTAGTATCGGATCAGGGGACTATGGCTACACCTTC. It yields the protein CASSIGSGDYGYTF.

The chain employs TRBV4-1 and TRBJ2-7; D is perhaps TRBD1 or TRBD2 (5 bases each). Germline V gene lookup returns CDR1 MGHRA and CDR2 YSYEKL. The CDR3 sequence is 14 residues long. V was clipped by 4 bases and J by 5 bases, with 15 bases between them. The CDR3 DNA reads TGCGCCAGCAGCCCCTGGGACCTTCGTGACGAGCAGTACTTC. Protein product: CASSPWDLRDEQYF.

J is TRBJ1-1 and V is TRBV5-6, with TRBD1 matching 8 bases. The CDR3 extends over 14 amino acids. The junction had 2 bases not matched to a gene; V was cut back by 3 bases and J by 1 base. Germline-derived CDR1 and CDR2 are SGHDT and YYEEEE. CDR3: CASSYGQGNTEAFF. DNA of the CDR3: TGTGCCAGCAGCTACGGACAGGGGAACACTGAAGCTTTCTTT.

This CDR3 is CASSPAVGGSTEAFF. Written as DNA, the CDR3 is TGTGCCAGCTCACCAGCAGTCGGGGGGTCCACTGAAGCTTTCTTT. The V gene is TRBV18, the J gene TRBJ1-1, with D possibly being TRBD1 (5 bases). From germline, CDR1 is KGHSH and CDR2 LQKENI. The CDR3 loop spans 15 amino acids. V lost 2 bases and J lost 4, with 14 bases in between.

The chain combines TRBV10-3 with TRBJ1-1; TRBD1 matches at 9 bases. Trimming took 3 bases from V and 8 from J; bases not matched to a gene: 7. The germline V gene has CDR1 ENHRY and CDR2 SYGVKD. The CDR3 loop spans 14 amino acids. Written as DNA, the CDR3 is TGTGCCATCAGTGAACCAAGAGGGACAGGGGAAGCTTTCTTT. As protein: CAISEPRGTGEAFF.

The V and J genes are TRBV4-3 and TRBJ1-2, with D possibly matching TRBD1 (5 bases). Trimming cost V 0 bases and J 4 bases, with 15 bases left between them. The CDR3 spans 16 residues. Germline V gene data show CDR1 as LGHNA and CDR2 as YSLEER. The CDR3 sequence is CASSQEGVGTGYGYTF. In DNA form, the CDR3 reads TGCGCCAGCAGCCAAGAAGGTGTAGGGACGGGCTATGGCTACACCTTC.

This chain connects TRBV4-1 to TRBJ1-5; D unclear. Germline CDR1 and CDR2: MGHRA and YSYEKL. The CDR3 spans 18 residues. Trimming pared 2 bases from V and 4 bases from J, leaving 21 bases between. CDR3 sequence (DNA): TGCGCCAGCAGCCAACTTATGACCGGCCTAGTGGAGAATCAGCCCCAGCATTTT. Its translation is CASSQLMTGLVENQPQHF.

The chain combines TRBV7-2 with TRBJ1-2, with no clear D. Trimming stripped 5 bases from V and 5 bases from J, with 15 bases between. Germline CDR1 SGHTA, CDR2 FQGNSA. This CDR3 has 14 residues. Here the CDR3 DNA reads TGTGCCAGCAGCCCGGCAGGTCTAACTTATGGCTACACCTTC. Residues: CASSPAGLTYGYTF. The full variable domain, rest sourced from reference TRBV7-2 and TRBJ1-2, is GAGVSQSPSNKVTEKGKDVELRCDPISGHTALYWYRQSLGQGLEFLIYFQGNSAPDKSGLPSDRFSAERTGGSVSTLTIQRTQQEDSAVYLCASSPAGLTYGYTFGSGTRLTVV.

V usage is TRBV6-9 and J usage is TRBJ2-7; the D is unclear. CDR1 is MNHGY and CDR2 is SVAAGI in the germline V gene. The CDR3 is made up of 14 amino acids. V gave up 4 bases and J gave up 5 bases, with 15 bases separating them. The CDR3 here is CASSWLGILHEQYF. CDR3 coding DNA: TGTGCCAGCAGTTGGCTGGGGATCCTCCACGAGCAGTACTTC.

The rearrangement links TRBV7-3 to TRBJ2-1; D gene unclear. The CDR3 consists of 15 residues. The ends were cut back, 0 bases at V and 2 bases at J, with 8 bases in the middle. The germline V gene encodes CDR1 SGHTA and CDR2 FQGTGA. The DNA of the CDR3 is TGTGCCAGCAGCTTAACTGGCAGCCCCTACAATGAGCAGTTCTTC. Protein: CASSLTGSPYNEQFF. Complete variable domain (other parts from reference TRBV7-3 and TRBJ2-1): GAGVSQTPSNKVTEKGKYVELRCDPISGHTALYWYRQSLGQGPEFLIYFQGTGAADDSGLPNDRFFAVRPEGSVSTLKIQRTERGDSAVYLCASSLTGSPYNEQFFGPGTRLTVL.

This chain links TRBV11-2 with TRBJ2-2; 8 bases map to TRBD2. The CDR3 runs 16 residues. V was pared by 2 bases and J by 7 bases, with 9 bases of the junction left unmatched. Germline CDR1 and CDR2: SGHAT and FQNNGV. The CDR3 region has the DNA TGTGCCAGCAGCTTAATTCAAGCGGGAGTTGTCGGGGAGCTGTTTTTT. Translated: CASSLIQAGVVGELFF. The variable domain in full, with the rest retrieved from reference TRBV11-2 and TRBJ2-2, is EAGVAQSPRYKIIEKRQSVAFWCNPISGHATLYWYQQILGQGPKLLIQFQNNGVVDDSQLPKDRFSAERLKGVDSTLKIQPAKLEDSAVYLCASSLIQAGVVGELFFGEGSRLTVL.

The DNA of the CDR3 is TGTGCCAGCAGCTTAGCGCTGGGGGTGGACGGGAACGAGCAGTACTTC. Its protein product is CASSLALGVDGNEQYF. The chain links TRBV7-9 to TRBJ2-7; D tentatively reads TRBD1 or TRBD2 (5 bases each). This CDR3 has 16 residues. CDR1 is SEHNR, CDR2 FQNEAQ, per germline (reference sequence). V lost 0 bases to trimming and J lost 5 bases, with 17 bases between them.